This note documents a single TCR beta chain sequence. The target antigen is unknown. This record belongs to a study of early T cells in non-severe SARS-CoV-2 infection. Overall study: Alpha and beta chains were unpaired, from unsorted whole-blood bulk RNA. Whole-study findings and limits: The matching step, a VDJdb search, favored anti-spike CD8 responses and missed private and CD4 specificities.

The CDR3 runs 16 residues. V lost 5 bases to trimming and J lost 3 bases, with 20 bases between them. The germline CDR1 and CDR2 sequences are MNHEY and SMNVEV (reference sequence). TCRdb re-analysed the 5' RACE reads in MiXCR, keeping a single row per CDR3 protein. The data hold about 48,000 distinct CDR3 sequences, with about 13% observed a single time. This receptor was taken from an adult who was a healthcare worker with PCR-confirmed SARS-CoV-2 infection or an uninfected control (not recorded which). The sequencing sample was made of whole blood. This sequence joins TRBV27 and TRBJ2-7, with D perhaps being TRBD1 or TRBD2 (5 bases each). For the CDR3, the DNA is TGTGCCAGCAGTCACCAAATTCCTGTGAGGGGCTACGAGCAGTACTTC. The encoded protein is CASSHQIPVRGYEQYF.